This T cell receptor beta chain was sequenced during a study of CD8+ T cells in alopecia areata. Study overall: Patients took tofacitinib for 6 to 18 months, followed by 6 drug-free months. Broader study findings: It was observed that many expanded lesional clones persisted in scalp and blood during tofacitinib. Mice gave a clearer picture of TCR sharing than patients did, possibly for HLA-related reasons. Significant decreases in scalp clonality and expanded CD8+ clones followed tofacitinib treatment.

Reverse transcribed after extraction, RNA yielded cDNA as the sequencing template. Measured with immunoSEQ multiplex PCR; TCRdb has only the in-frame clones, and not every one. Here the sample spans some 190,000 clones, 60% being singletons. Treatment in this sample: oral pan-JAK inhibitor, 5-10 mg twice daily. Germline CDR1 KGHSH, CDR2 LQKENI. The J segment lost 4 bases and the V segment lost 6 bases, leaving 5 bases of the junction unmatched. The CDR3 sequence is 14 residues long. This clone was found a few times. Its specificity is not known. The same CDR3 is also encoded by other DNA sequences in this sample.

The TCR comes from a human donor with alopecia areata. The chain carries TRBV18 and TRBJ2-7, with 11 bases lining up with TRBD2. Sequencing used CD4+ T cells sorted from blood, obtained at week 4, from a patient treated with tofacitinib. The DNA for the CDR3 is TGTGCCAGCTCCCCTACTAGCGGGAGTTACGAGCAGTACTTC. Translated: CASSPTSGSYEQYF.